Listed below are T cell receptor beta chains from one sample, sequenced in a study of blood T cell repertoires in COVID-19. The method was immunoSEQ multiplex PCR; TCRdb's version includes in-frame clones alone and lacks a portion of them. Of under 110,000 clones in the sample, about 79% are singletons; the top ten hold roughly 6.2%. The material sequenced was peripheral blood. The receptor set was obtained from a man older than 75 with COVID-19, enrolled during active disease. The CDR3 runs from the conserved cysteine through the conserved F or W. The D gene is left open where the match is weak. The size entry is marked missing in some rows and otherwise reads once, few, many or a size class.

clone_size,v_call,d_call,j_call,cdr3_nt,cdr3_aa
NA,TRBV9,TRBD2,TRBJ2-3,TGTGCCAGCAGCGTAGTGCCTCTAGCGGGGGGCACAGATACGCAGTATTTT,CASSVVPLAGGTDTQYF
few,TRBV6-5,NA,TRBJ2-3,TGTGCCAGCAGTTACTCGGACAGCTCGGGAGATACGCAGTATTTT,CASSYSDSSGDTQYF
NA,TRBV6-5,TRBD1,TRBJ1-2,TGTGCCAGCAGTTACTCCATTTCAGGGGGTTCCTATGGCTACACCTTC,CASSYSISGGSYGYTF
few,TRBV28,TRBD1,TRBJ2-1,TGTGCCAGCAGTTTATTATTTGGGCAGGGGGACAATGAGCAGTTCTTC,CASSLLFGQGDNEQFF
NA,TRBV7-9,TRBD1,TRBJ2-2,TGTGCCAGCAGCTGGACAGGGAACACCGGGGAGCTGTTTTTT,CASSWTGNTGELFF
NA,TRBV5-3,TRBD1,TRBJ1-2,TGTGCCAGAAGCCCGACAGGGGGCGGCTATGGCTACACCTTC,CARSPTGGGYGYTF
NA,TRBV6-1,TRBD1,TRBJ1-1,TGTGCCAGCAGTCCCGGACAGGGGTCGCTAACTGAAGCTTTCTTT,CASSPGQGSLTEAFF
few,TRBV4-3,TRBD1,TRBJ2-7,TGCGCCAGCAGCCCGACTACGTTAGACAGGGCTTACGAGCAGTACTTC,CASSPTTLDRAYEQYF
few,TRBV6-2/TRBV6-3,NA,TRBJ2-7,TGTGCCAGCAGTTACCCTGTTCCCCCCTACGAGCAGTACTTC,CASSYPVPPYEQYF
NA,TRBV5-4,NA,TRBJ1-5,TGTGCCAGCAGCCTTGGTGGGGGGGCAGGAAATCAGCCCCAGCATTTT,CASSLGGGAGNQPQHF
NA,TRBV6-6,TRBD1,TRBJ2-7,TGTGCCAGCAGTTACCCGGGACAGGGAAACTACGAGCAGTACTTC,CASSYPGQGNYEQYF